The source of this T cell receptor (beta chain) is a study of cytomegalovirus exposure and HLA in healthy donors. Findings and caveats of the study: 164 TCR beta chains were listed as cytomegalovirus-associated. Later analysis demonstrated an association between a missense DCLRE1C variant and TCR beta V- and J-gene trimming. Segments of the TCR beta V type were, in most cases, productive about 87% or about 30% of the time in an earlier analysis.

This clone has only a few counts. No antigen is known for it. With 60 Vbeta and 13 Jbeta primers, the PCR was carried out. Sequencing used immunoSEQ multiplex PCR; TCRdb keeps in-frame clones, though not all of them. Counted here are some 120,000 clones, around a tenth occurring once; the ten biggest clones make up less than 4%. Sequencing was carried out using PBMCs. The clonotype was recovered from a man between 25 and 39 years old in good health and CMV-seronegative.

CDR3 in DNA: TGTGCCAGCAGCTCCCCGACAGGCAGCGCAGATACGCAGTATTTT. Protein sequence: CASSSPTGSADTQYF. The chain uses TRBV7-9 and TRBJ2-3; a possible D gene is TRBD1 (6 bases). V lost 4 bases, J lost 4 bases, and 15 bases lay in between. Germline V gives CDR1 SEHNR, CDR2 FQNEAQ (reference sequence). The CDR3 is 15 residues long.